The source of this TCR beta chain is a study of T cells in Graves' hyperthyroidism and ophthalmopathy. About the study: Peripheral blood specimens were obtained at initial diagnosis, prior to any treatment.

Study findings and constraints: Blood held most thyroid clonotypes expanded above 0.001 frequency.

Of note for this clonotype: No antigen is known for it.

Amplified TCR beta CDR3 regions came from RNA transcripts. The HTBI primer set was used in a first-round RT-PCR of the TCR CDR3. MiXCR, applied by TCRdb to the multiplex PCR reads, yields one record per CDR3 protein. Of 300,000 to 450,000 distinct CDR3 sequences detected, 18% appear once; the ten largest clones hold 15%. V shed 3 bases, J shed 5 bases, and the junction held 12 bases outside the gene matches. This CDR3 region has 17 residues. Per the germline V gene, CDR1 is MDHEN and CDR2 is SYDVKM. The source material was blood. The TCR was taken from a woman in her thirties or forties with Graves' ophthalmopathy. The chain carries TRBV28 and TRBJ2-5; TRBD1 agrees at 10 bases. The CDR3 region is CASSLAPGQGIHETQYF. CDR3 bases: TGTGCCAGCAGTTTGGCCCCGGGACAGGGGATTCACGAGACCCAGTACTTC.